A selection of T cell receptor beta chains follows, all from one sample in a study of CD8 T cells in ankylosing spondylitis. TCRdb redid the calling of the 5' RACE reads with MiXCR, one entry per CDR3 protein. The profile shows about 840,000 distinct CDR3 sequences, about 11% of them singletons. The specimen sequenced was blood, either unsorted or a sorted T cell fraction (not recorded which). The source of these receptors is a male donor with ankylosing spondylitis. The CDR3 runs from the conserved cysteine through the conserved F or W. The D gene is left open where the match is weak. The size entry is marked missing in some rows and otherwise reads once, few, many or a size class.

TRBV29-1	TRBJ2-5	many	.	CSVGRGQETQYF	TGCAGCGTTGGACGGGGTCAAGAGACCCAGTACTTC
TRBV20-1	TRBJ2-7	few	.	CSASDSPYEQYF	TGCAGTGCTAGTGACAGCCCATACGAGCAGTACTTC
TRBV5-5	TRBJ2-2	.	TRBD1	CASSLFSGTVNTGELFF	TGTGCCAGCAGCTTATTCTCCGGGACAGTCAACACCGGGGAGCTGTTTTTT
TRBV10-3	TRBJ2-3	many	.	CAISGGPDQTDTQYF	TGTGCCATCAGCGGCGGGCCCGATCAAACAGATACGCAGTATTTT
TRBV4-2	TRBJ2-1	.	.	CASSQGHDEQFF	TGTGCCAGCAGCCAAGGGCACGATGAGCAGTTCTTC
TRBV20-1	TRBJ1-2	few	.	CSASPPASINYGYTF	TGCAGTGCTAGCCCCCCGGCCTCGATTAATTATGGCTACACCTTC
TRBV28	TRBJ2-2	many	.	CASSRYQGRNTGELFF	TGTGCCAGCAGTCGGTATCAGGGGAGAAACACCGGGGAGCTGTTTTTT
TRBV9	TRBJ2-5	.	.	CASSVAGSGGGSQETQYF	TGTGCCAGCAGCGTAGCAGGGTCGGGTGGCGGCTCGCAAGAGACCCAGTACTTC
TRBV7-9	TRBJ1-1	.	.	CASSSGPRPFF	TGTGCCAGCAGCTCTGGACCGCGGCCTTTCTTT
TRBV10-3	TRBJ2-6	few	.	CAISPDAGNVLTF	TGTGCCATCAGCCCCGACGCGGGGAACGTCCTGACTTTC
TRBV20-1	TRBJ2-2	few	TRBD1	CSAPGTGGGGELFF	TGCAGTGCTCCCGGGACAGGGGGCGGCGGGGAGCTGTTTTTT
TRBV24-1	TRBJ2-5	few	TRBD1	CATSDAGQGFQETQYF	TGTGCCACCAGTGATGCGGGACAGGGTTTCCAAGAGACCCAGTACTTC
TRBV29-1	TRBJ2-7	.	.	CSVTGPVTPEQYF	TGCAGCGTTACGGGACCAGTTACCCCCGAGCAGTACTTC
TRBV7-2	TRBJ2-7	many	.	CASSLQVSEVYEQYF	TGTGCCAGCAGCTTACAGGTCTCCGAAGTCTACGAGCAGTACTTC
TRBV29-1	TRBJ2-3	.	.	CSVGEGDTQYF	TGCAGCGTTGGTGAGGGAGATACGCAGTATTTT
TRBV28	TRBJ2-1	few	.	CASSPGDTTYNEQFF	TGTGCCAGCAGCCCGGGGGACACCACCTACAATGAGCAGTTCTTC
TRBV6-1	TRBJ2-1	few	TRBD2	CASSSGTSLYNEQFF	TGTGCCAGCAGCTCCGGGACTAGTCTGTACAATGAGCAGTTCTTC
TRBV6-1	TRBJ2-5	.	.	CASSTEQATTQYF	TGTGCCAGCAGTACGGAACAGGCCACGACCCAGTACTTC
TRBV7-7	TRBJ2-5	many	.	CASGTGAQETQYF	TGTGCTAGCGGTACAGGGGCCCAAGAGACCCAGTACTTC
TRBV12-3/TRBV12-4	TRBJ2-7	.	.	CASSPQGLSYEQYF	TGTGCCAGCAGCCCCCAGGGGCTATCCTACGAGCAGTACTTC
TRBV10-3	TRBJ2-7	few	TRBD1	CAISDLDRGEQYF	TGTGCCATCAGTGACCTTGACAGGGGCGAGCAGTACTTC
TRBV19	TRBJ2-2	.	.	CASKLAGKNTGELFF	TGTGCCAGTAAACTGGCAGGGAAGAACACCGGGGAGCTGTTTTTT
TRBV4-2	TRBJ2-5	.	TRBD2	CASSQPAGGQETQYF	TGTGCCAGCAGCCAACCAGCGGGAGGACAAGAGACCCAGTACTTC
TRBV6-1	TRBJ1-1	many	.	CASRPRLTRRMNTEAFF	TGTGCCAGCCGCCCACGGCTTACGAGGCGGATGAACACTGAAGCTTTCTTT
TRBV15	TRBJ1-5	.	.	CATSRDPAAYQPQHF	TGTGCCACCAGCAGAGATCCTGCAGCCTACCAGCCCCAGCATTTT
TRBV29-1	TRBJ2-4	.	.	CSVGDPLVRSKNIQYF	TGCAGCGTTGGGGACCCCCTTGTTCGGTCTAAAAACATTCAGTACTTC
TRBV20-1	TRBJ2-5	.	.	CSARDAGSQETQYF	TGCAGTGCTAGAGATGCAGGTTCTCAAGAGACCCAGTACTTC
TRBV7-9	TRBJ1-5	.	.	CARGPWRGKPQHF	TGTGCCAGGGGCCCCTGGAGGGGAAAGCCCCAGCATTTT
TRBV4-2	TRBJ2-3	many	.	CASSQDRVRSKAQYF	TGTGCCAGCAGCCAAGATCGGGTCCGTAGCAAGGCGCAGTATTTT
TRBV12-3/TRBV12-4	TRBJ1-1	.	.	CASSRTFRPPFF	TGTGCCAGCAGCCGGACCTTCCGGCCTCCTTTCTTT
TRBV27	TRBJ2-5	few	TRBD2	CASSLSGGGYSRETQYF	TGTGCCAGCAGTTTAAGTGGCGGGGGGTACTCCAGAGAGACCCAGTACTTC
TRBV10-3	TRBJ2-3	few	TRBD2	CAISESGLAVGTDTQYF	TGTGCCATCAGTGAGTCCGGGCTAGCGGTGGGCACAGATACGCAGTATTTT
TRBV11-2	TRBJ1-3	.	.	CASSRDRSSGNTIYF	TGTGCCAGCAGCCGGGACCGGAGCTCTGGAAACACCATATATTTT
TRBV7-9	TRBJ2-7	.	TRBD2	CASNKGTSVPYEQYF	TGTGCCAGCAACAAAGGGACTAGCGTCCCCTACGAGCAGTACTTC
TRBV2	TRBJ1-3	.	.	CASNNQGFPGNTIYF	TGTGCCAGCAACAATCAGGGTTTTCCTGGAAACACCATATATTTT
TRBV5-1	TRBJ2-2	few	.	CASSDSSGGSGTGELFF	TGCGCCAGCAGCGACTCGTCCGGCGGCAGTGGGACCGGGGAGCTGTTTTTT
TRBV29-1	TRBJ2-5	few	TRBD1	CSTRTGGETQYF	TGCAGCACTAGGACAGGGGGAGAGACCCAGTACTTC
TRBV4-3	TRBJ2-2	few	.	CASSQDRGTNTGELFF	TGCGCCAGCAGCCAAGACAGGGGAACGAACACCGGGGAGCTGTTTTTT
TRBV5-1	TRBJ2-3	few	TRBD1	CASSAGQGPDTQYF	TGCGCCAGCAGCGCGGGACAGGGGCCAGATACGCAGTATTTT
TRBV29-1	TRBJ2-5	many	.	CSVAVGGETQYF	TGCAGCGTTGCTGTTGGGGGAGAGACCCAGTACTTC
TRBV7-2	TRBJ2-1	few	TRBD2	CASRLAGGQSEQFF	TGTGCCAGCAGACTAGCGGGAGGGCAAAGCGAGCAGTTCTTC